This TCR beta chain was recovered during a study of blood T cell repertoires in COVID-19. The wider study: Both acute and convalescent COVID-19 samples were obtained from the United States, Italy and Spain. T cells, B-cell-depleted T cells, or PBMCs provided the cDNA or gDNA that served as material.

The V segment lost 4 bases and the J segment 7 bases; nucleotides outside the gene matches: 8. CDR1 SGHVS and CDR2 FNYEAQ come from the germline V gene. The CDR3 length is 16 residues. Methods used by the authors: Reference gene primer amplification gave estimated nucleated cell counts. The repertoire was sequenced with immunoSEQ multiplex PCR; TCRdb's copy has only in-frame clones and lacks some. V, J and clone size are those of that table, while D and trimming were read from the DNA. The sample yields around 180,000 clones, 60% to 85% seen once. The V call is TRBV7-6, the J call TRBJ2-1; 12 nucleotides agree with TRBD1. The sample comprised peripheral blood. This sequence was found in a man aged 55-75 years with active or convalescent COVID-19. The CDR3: CASSSRRDRGRNEQFF. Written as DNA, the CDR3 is TGTGCCAGCAGCTCTCGCCGGGACAGGGGGCGGAATGAGCAGTTCTTC.